This T cell receptor (beta chain) was sequenced during a study of blood T cell repertoires in COVID-19. Study overall: The United States, Italy and Spain provided the acute and convalescent COVID-19 samples. In each case, the material was cDNA or gDNA derived from T cells, B-cell-depleted T cells, or PBMCs.

In the authors' methods: Quantification of nucleated cells was approximated via reference gene primer amplification. Profiled with immunoSEQ multiplex PCR; TCRdb holds only in-frame clones, not every one. Clone size and the V and J calls come from that table; the DNA yielded D and trimming. The sample holds some 140,000 clones, around three quarters seen once. Losses at the gene ends were 7 bases for V and 7 bases for J; bases not matched to a gene: 14. CDR1 LNHDA and CDR2 SQIVND come from the germline V gene (reference sequence). The CDR3 is 16 residues long. The chain carries TRBV19 and TRBJ1-2; 11 bases are a match to TRBD1. This sequence originates from a human donor in a cohort sampled during active COVID-19. Sequenced: peripheral blood. CDR3: CASKRWEGQGALGYTF. The CDR3 DNA is TGTGCCAGTAAAAGGTGGGAAGGACAGGGGGCGCTTGGCTACACCTTC.